One and the same sample provided the 15 T cell receptor beta chains below, sequenced in a study of T cell changes during pregnancy in multiple sclerosis. Sequencing used immunoSEQ multiplex PCR; TCRdb keeps in-frame clones, though not all of them. This sample has tens of thousands of clones, with 85% to 95% found just once. The sequencing here drew on CD4+ T cells from peripheral blood mononuclear cells, taken in the third trimester of pregnancy. The receptors originated from a female donor with multiple sclerosis, enrolled in a pregnancy study.

This sequence joins TRBV28 and TRBJ2-3; the match to TRBD2 covers 9 bases. J gave up 5 bases and V 2 bases, and 2 bases lay outside the gene matches. CDR3 length: 14 amino acids. Per the germline V gene, CDR1 is MDHEN and CDR2 is SYDVKM. CDR3 DNA: TGTGCCAGCAGTTTAGCGGGAGGGGGAGATACGCAGTATTTT. The encoded protein is CASSLAGGGDTQYF.

The chain recombines TRBV2 with TRBJ2-7; D remains ambiguous. Trimming took 8 bases from V and 2 from J, leaving 10 bases between them. Germline CDR1 and CDR2: SNHLY and FYNNEI. The CDR3 sequence is 12 residues long. CDR3 residues: CASAAFAYEQYF. The CDR3 nucleotides are TGTGCCAGCGCGGCTTTCGCCTACGAGCAGTACTTC.

V and J are TRBV6-5 and TRBJ2-7; 7 nucleotides align to TRBD1. CDR1 MNHEY and CDR2 SVGAGI come from the germline V gene. The CDR3 loop spans 13 amino acids. Losses at the gene ends were 7 bases for V and 0 bases for J; bases not matched to a gene: 3. For the CDR3, the DNA is TGTGCCAGCAATGCAGGGGGCTCCTACGAGCAGTACTTC. As protein: CASNAGGSYEQYF.

The chain combines TRBV30 with TRBJ2-7; D possibly corresponds to TRBD2 (6 bases). Germline-derived CDR1 and CDR2 are GTSNPN and SVGIG (reference sequence). Between the trimmed V and J ends, which lost 2 bases and 3 bases, there was a span of 14 bases. This CDR3 spans 14 amino acids. The CDR3 loop is CAWSLGGVGYEQYF. CDR3 DNA sequence: TGTGCCTGGAGTTTAGGAGGGGTAGGCTACGAGCAGTACTTC.

The chain combines TRBV5-3 with TRBJ2-3; D perhaps matches TRBD1 (6 bases). TRBV5-3 is sorted into the ORF group, with uncertain function. Trimming stripped 0 bases from V and 2 bases from J, with 19 bases between. The CDR3 sequence is 18 residues long. CDR3 DNA sequence: TGTGCCAGAAGCTTGGTCGGGTATGGGGGCCTTCTCACAGATACGCAGTATTTT. It specifies CARSLVGYGGLLTDTQYF.

The chain joins TRBV5-1 to TRBJ2-2, with D hard to call. Trimming took off 2 bases at V and 5 bases at J, with 7 bases between the two ends. The CDR3 runs to 13 residues. Germline CDR1 is SGHRS and CDR2 is YFSETQ. As DNA, the CDR3 is TGCGCCAGCAGCTTATACCGGACCGGGGAGCTGTTTTTT. Translation: CASSLYRTGELFF.

The V and J genes are TRBV19 and TRBJ2-2, with TRBD2 identical over 7 bases. This CDR3 has 16 residues. The V gene end was trimmed by 7 bases and the J gene end by 4 bases; junction bases not matched to a gene: 12. The V gene's germline CDR1 is LNHDA and CDR2 SQIVND (reference sequence). Here the CDR3 DNA reads TGTGCCAGTAACCTTGGTGCGGGAGCTTTCACCGGGGAGCTGTTTTTT. Translation: CASNLGAGAFTGELFF.

The chain couples TRBV29-1 to TRBJ1-2; 8 bases are a match to TRBD1. CDR3 length: 13 amino acids. Losses at the gene ends were 8 bases for V and 5 bases for J; bases not matched to a gene: 10. Germline CDR1 SQVTM, CDR2 ANQGSEA. CDR3 in amino acids: CSSRTGMGYGYTF. The CDR3 DNA sequence: TGCAGCTCCCGGACAGGGATGGGGTATGGCTACACCTTC.

The chain couples TRBV7-9 to TRBJ2-6; D might be TRBD1 (6 bases). Germline loops: CDR1 SEHNR, CDR2 FQNEAQ (reference sequence). V lost 6 bases and J lost 4, with 19 bases in between. The CDR3 is made up of 17 amino acids. CDR3 nucleotides: TGTGCCAGCAGTCCGACAGTGGGGGCGCGAGGGGCCAACGTCCTGACTTTC. As protein: CASSPTVGARGANVLTF.

V and J are TRBV18 and TRBJ2-7; D possibly corresponds to TRBD2 (6 bases). The CDR3 has 13 amino acids. CDR1 KGHSH and CDR2 LQKENI come from the germline V gene. With 3 bases removed from V and 7 bases from J, the gap between germline ends came to 13 bases. Here the CDR3 reads CASSPSGVEEQYF. In DNA, the CDR3 is TGTGCCAGCTCACCGTCGGGGGTGGAGGAGCAGTACTTC.

This clone has only one observation. Mismatch with germline at one junction end may stem from a read error. This chain uses TRBV29-1 with TRBJ2-7; no clear D gene. CDR1 is SQVTM, CDR2 ANQGSEA, per germline. CDR3 size: 12 residues. The CDR3 region has the DNA TGCAGCGTTGGTGATACTTTCTACGGGCAGTACTTC. Translated, it gives CSVGDTFYGQYF.

Written as DNA, the CDR3 is TGTGCCAGCCAATCCGTAGCGTTTGCCACTGAAGCTTTCTTT. It yields the protein CASQSVAFATEAFF. This chain connects TRBV18 to TRBJ1-1; D is undetermined. The germline gives CDR1 KGHSH, CDR2 LQKENI. The CDR3 contains 14 residues. Trimming removed 8 bases at V and 4 bases at J, with 17 bases between. Full variable domain (missing parts from reference TRBV18 and TRBJ1-1): NAGVMQNPRHLVRRRGQEARLRCSPMKGHSHVYWYRQLPEEGLKFMVYLQKENIIDESGMPKERFSAEFPKEGPSILRIQQVVRGDSAAYFCASQSVAFATEAFFGQGTRLTVV.

This clone was counted between two and nine times. The chain combines TRBV29-1 with TRBJ2-3, with 11 bases identical to TRBD1. V dropped 5 bases and J dropped 2; count of bases not matched to a gene: 3. The germline V gene has CDR1 SQVTM and CDR2 ANQGSEA. This CDR3 is 14 amino acids long. In DNA form, the CDR3 reads TGCAGCGTTCGGGACAGGGGGTACACAGATACGCAGTATTTT. Translated: CSVRDRGYTDTQYF.

This clone was observed once. J is TRBJ2-2 and V is TRBV11-1; TRBD2 might be the D (5 bases). The germline CDR1 and CDR2 sequences are SGHAT and FQDESV (reference sequence). The V end lost 4 bases, the J end lost 0 bases, and 9 bases lay between the germline ends. The CDR3 has 15 residues. CDR3 sequence (DNA): TGTGCCAGCAGCTCCACTAGTACGAACACCGGGGAGCTGTTTTTT. Translating gives CASSSTSTNTGELFF.

V is TRBV28 and J is TRBJ2-2, with TRBD2 identical over 7 bases. Unmatched junction bases numbered 6, after V lost 4 bases and J lost 4 bases. Per germline, CDR1 MDHEN and CDR2 SYDVKM. The CDR3 covers 15 residues. CDR3 coding DNA: TGTGCCAGCAGTTCGTGGGCGGGGGTCACCGGGGAGCTGTTTTTT. It translates to CASSSWAGVTGELFF.